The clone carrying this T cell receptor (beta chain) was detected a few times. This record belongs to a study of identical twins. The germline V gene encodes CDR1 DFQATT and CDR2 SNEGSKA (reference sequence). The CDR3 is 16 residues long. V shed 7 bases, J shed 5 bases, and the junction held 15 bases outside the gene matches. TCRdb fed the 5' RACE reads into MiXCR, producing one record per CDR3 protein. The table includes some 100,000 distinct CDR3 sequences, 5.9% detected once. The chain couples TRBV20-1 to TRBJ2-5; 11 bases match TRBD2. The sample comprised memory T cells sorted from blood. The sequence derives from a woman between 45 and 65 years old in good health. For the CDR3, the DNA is TGCAGTGTAAATAGCGGGAGGGCCCTCGGAGGGGAGACCCAGTACTTC. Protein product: CSVNSGRALGGETQYF.